This T cell receptor beta chain appears in the sequencing data of a study of shared clonotypes between healthy human individuals. Measured with immunoSEQ multiplex PCR; TCRdb has only the in-frame clones, and not every one. The table has approximately 2.3 million clones, over 85% seen once. Findings and caveats of the study: Sharing across four donors was seen in approximately 5.2% of naive CD4 clonotypes.

Points on this clone: Its antigen is currently unknown.

The germline CDR1 and CDR2 sequences are MGHRA and YSYEKL. Trimming cost V 1 base and J 3 bases; bases outside gene matches: 8. The length of the CDR3 is 17 residues. The genes are TRBV4-1 and TRBJ2-3; 9 bases are shared with TRBD2. The receptor was isolated from a man between 18 and 35 years old in good health. Some clones in this sample may be carry-over from other donors' samples. Sequenced input: naive CD4+ T cells from PBMCs. The subset denotes: CD45RA+ positively selected. The CDR3 nucleotides are TGCGCCAGCAGCCAAGTCCGGACTAGCGATAAAACAGATACGCAGTATTTT. This translates into CASSQVRTSDKTDTQYF.